Listed below are T cell receptor beta chains from one sample, sequenced in a study of PD-1 blockade in classical Hodgkin lymphoma. Some clones are missing from TCRdb's copy, which holds only in-frame ones; the method was immunoSEQ multiplex PCR. Seen here are 45,000 or so clones, roughly 86% observed once, and the top ten hold roughly 9.7%. Sequenced material: peripheral blood mononuclear cells (PBMCs), taken at baseline. These receptors were obtained from a human donor with classical Hodgkin lymphoma. CDR3s include the opening cysteine and the closing phenylalanine or tryptophan. Each record gives: J gene, D gene, clone size, V gene, CDR3 DNA, CDR3 protein. The D gene is left open where the match is weak. Clone size is stated in some rows and not others, as once, few, many or a class when expanded.

>TRBJ1-4|NA|NA|TRBV9
TGTGCCAGCAGCGTAGATTCAGGTTATAATGAAAAACTGTTTTTT
CASSVDSGYNEKLFF
>TRBJ2-1|TRBD1|few|TRBV10-2
TGCGCCAGCAGGGACAGGGGGCCCTACAATGAGCAGTTCTTC
CASRDRGPYNEQFF
>TRBJ1-1|NA|NA|TRBV7-9
TGTGCCAGCAGGACCCCGACGGGGGCTTTCTTT
CASRTPTGAFF
>TRBJ1-1|NA|NA|TRBV6-1
TGTGCCAGCAGCTTAGACCTTCAGAGGAACACTGAAGCTTTCTTT
CASSLDLQRNTEAFF
>TRBJ1-4|TRBD1|NA|TRBV28
TGTGCCAGCAGTTCGCGACAGGGGGGCAATAATGAAAAACTGTTTTTT
CASSSRQGGNNEKLFF
>TRBJ2-3|NA|NA|TRBV9
TGTGCCAGCAGCGGAATGGGGCCTCGTGCAGATACGCAGTATTTT
CASSGMGPRADTQYF
>TRBJ2-5|NA|NA|TRBV29-1
TGCAGCGCTGAACTCTGGTACGGAGAGACCCAGTACTTC
CSAELWYGETQYF
>TRBJ2-3|TRBD2|NA|TRBV28
TGTGCCAGCAGTTCCCTGACTAGCGGGAGGGGCACAGATACGCAGTATTTT
CASSSLTSGRGTDTQYF
>TRBJ2-7|TRBD2|NA|TRBV7-9
TGTGCCAGCAGCTTAGTTGGACTAGCGGGGGAGCAGTACTTC
CASSLVGLAGEQYF
>TRBJ1-1|NA|NA|TRBV2
TGTGCCAGCACAGCCGGGGGGGGCCGGCACACTGAAGCTTTCTTT
CASTAGGGRHTEAFF
>TRBJ2-3|TRBD1|few|TRBV28
TGTGCCATAGAAGACAGGGAGTGGACAGATACGCAGTATTTT
CAIEDREWTDTQYF
>TRBJ2-7|NA|once|TRBV2
TGTGCCAGCAGTGAAGACAACGAGCAGTACTTC
CASSEDNEQYF
>TRBJ2-3|TRBD2|NA|TRBV28
TGTGCCAGCCTCGCTAGCGGGGACCACACAGATACGCAGTATTTT
CASLASGDHTDTQYF
>TRBJ2-1|NA|NA|TRBV18
TGTGCCAGCTCACCTCTAGGACGGGGGCGCAACAATGAGCAGTTCTTC
CASSPLGRGRNNEQFF
>TRBJ1-4|TRBD1|NA|TRBV6-6
TGTGCCAGCAGTGACAGGGGTGTTGAAAAACTGTTTTTT
CASSDRGVEKLFF
>TRBJ1-5|NA|NA|TRBV4-2
TGTGCCAGCAGCCAAGCTACGGGTAGCAATCAGCCCCAGCATTTT
CASSQATGSNQPQHF
>TRBJ2-2|NA|NA|TRBV9
TGTGCCAGCAGCGTAGCGGGGGCCCACACCGGGGAGCTGTTTTTT
CASSVAGAHTGELFF
>TRBJ2-1|NA|NA|TRBV6-1
TGTGCCAGCAGAGACGAGTTCCTTATCAATGAGCAGTTCTTC
CASRDEFLINEQFF
>TRBJ2-2|NA|NA|TRBV6-5
TGTGCCAGCTCTCCAGCTTCGACGGGGACCGGGGAGCTGTTTTTT
CASSPASTGTGELFF
>TRBJ1-5|NA|NA|TRBV28
TGTGCCAGCAGTTTATTTTTCGAGGGGTGGTATCAGCCCCAGCATTTT
CASSLFFEGWYQPQHF
>TRBJ1-6|NA|NA|TRBV28
TGTGCCAGCAGGGCAGGACTTTCACCCCTCCACTTT
CASRAGLSPLHF
>TRBJ2-3|NA|NA|TRBV6-1
TGTGCCAGCAGTGAAGTCGGGTACACAGATACGCAGTATTTT
CASSEVGYTDTQYF
>TRBJ2-1|TRBD2|NA|TRBV11-3
TGTGCCAGCAGCTTAGGAGGGAGGGTTGAAAATGAGCAGTTCTTC
CASSLGGRVENEQFF
>TRBJ2-7|TRBD1|NA|TRBV23-1
TGCGCCAGCAGTCAAGCCAGGGGGCTTAGCTACGAGCAGTACTTC
CASSQARGLSYEQYF
>TRBJ1-6|NA|NA|TRBV6-1
TGTGCCAGCAGTGAGACCCGGGGGAATTCACCCCTCCACTTT
CASSETRGNSPLHF